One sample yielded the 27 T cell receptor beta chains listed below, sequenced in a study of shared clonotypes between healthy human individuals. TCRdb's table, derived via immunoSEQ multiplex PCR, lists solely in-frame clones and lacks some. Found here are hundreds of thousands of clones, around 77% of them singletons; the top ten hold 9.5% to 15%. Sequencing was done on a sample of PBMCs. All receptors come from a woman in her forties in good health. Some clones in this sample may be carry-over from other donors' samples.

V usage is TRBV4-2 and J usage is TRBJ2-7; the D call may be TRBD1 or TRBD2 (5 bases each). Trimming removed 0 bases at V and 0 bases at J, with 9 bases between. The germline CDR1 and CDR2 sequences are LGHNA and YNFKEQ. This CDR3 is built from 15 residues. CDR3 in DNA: TGTGCCAGCAGCCAAGAGGGACCTAGCTCCTACGAGCAGTACTTC. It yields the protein CASSQEGPSSYEQYF.

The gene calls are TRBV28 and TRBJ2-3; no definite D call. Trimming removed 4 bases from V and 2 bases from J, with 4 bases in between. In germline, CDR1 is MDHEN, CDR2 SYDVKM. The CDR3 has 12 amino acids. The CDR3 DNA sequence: TGTGCCAGCAGTTGGGCCACAGATACGCAGTATTTT. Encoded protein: CASSWATDTQYF.

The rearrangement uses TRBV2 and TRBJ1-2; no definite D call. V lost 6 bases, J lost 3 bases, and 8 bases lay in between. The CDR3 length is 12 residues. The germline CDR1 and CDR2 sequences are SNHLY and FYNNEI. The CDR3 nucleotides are TGTGCCAGCAGGCCCACCTACTATGGCTACACCTTC. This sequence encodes CASRPTYYGYTF.

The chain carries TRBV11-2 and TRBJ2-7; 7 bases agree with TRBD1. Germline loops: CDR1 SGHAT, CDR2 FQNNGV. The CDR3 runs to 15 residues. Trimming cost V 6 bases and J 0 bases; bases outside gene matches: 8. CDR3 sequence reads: CASRRPGQSSYEQYF. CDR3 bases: TGTGCCAGCAGGCGCCCGGGACAGAGCTCCTACGAGCAGTACTTC.

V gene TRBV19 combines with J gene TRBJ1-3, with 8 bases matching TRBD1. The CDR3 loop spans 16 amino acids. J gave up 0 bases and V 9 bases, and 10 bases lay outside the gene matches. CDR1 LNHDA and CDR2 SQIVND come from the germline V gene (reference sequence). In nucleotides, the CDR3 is TGTGCCAGCCACTCCGAGGACAGGGACTCTGGAAACACCATATATTTT. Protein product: CASHSEDRDSGNTIYF.

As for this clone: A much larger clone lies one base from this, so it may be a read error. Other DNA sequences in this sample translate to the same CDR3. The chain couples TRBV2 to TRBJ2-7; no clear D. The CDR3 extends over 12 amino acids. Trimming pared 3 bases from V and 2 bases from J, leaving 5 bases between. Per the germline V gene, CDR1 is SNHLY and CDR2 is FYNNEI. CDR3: CASSELPYEQYF. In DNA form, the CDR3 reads TGTGCCAGCAGTGAGTTACCCTACGAGCAGTACTTC.

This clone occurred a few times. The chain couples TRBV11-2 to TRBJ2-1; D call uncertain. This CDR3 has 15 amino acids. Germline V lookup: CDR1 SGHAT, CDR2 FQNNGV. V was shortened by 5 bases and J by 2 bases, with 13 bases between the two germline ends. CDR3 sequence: CASSNRPVTYNEQFF. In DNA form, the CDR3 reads TGTGCCAGCAGCAACCGGCCGGTGACCTACAATGAGCAGTTCTTC.

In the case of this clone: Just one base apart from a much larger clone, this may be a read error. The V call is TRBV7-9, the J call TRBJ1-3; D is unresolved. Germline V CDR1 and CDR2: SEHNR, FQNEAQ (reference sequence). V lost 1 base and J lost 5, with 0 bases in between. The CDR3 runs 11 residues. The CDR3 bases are TGTGCCAGCAGCTTAGGAAACACCATATATTTT. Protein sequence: CASSLGNTIYF.

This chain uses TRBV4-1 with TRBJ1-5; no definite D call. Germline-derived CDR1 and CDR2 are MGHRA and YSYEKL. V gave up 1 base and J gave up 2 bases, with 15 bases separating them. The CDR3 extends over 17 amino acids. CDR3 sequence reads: CASSQGRALSGNQPQHF. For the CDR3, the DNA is TGCGCCAGCAGCCAAGGGCGCGCCCTGAGCGGCAATCAGCCCCAGCATTTT.

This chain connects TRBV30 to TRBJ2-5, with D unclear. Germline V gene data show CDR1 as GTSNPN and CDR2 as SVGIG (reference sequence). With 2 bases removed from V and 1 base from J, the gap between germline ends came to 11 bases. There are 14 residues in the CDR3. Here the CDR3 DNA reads TGTGCCTGGAGTCCACGACTGACCCAAGAGACCCAGTACTTC. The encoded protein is CAWSPRLTQETQYF.

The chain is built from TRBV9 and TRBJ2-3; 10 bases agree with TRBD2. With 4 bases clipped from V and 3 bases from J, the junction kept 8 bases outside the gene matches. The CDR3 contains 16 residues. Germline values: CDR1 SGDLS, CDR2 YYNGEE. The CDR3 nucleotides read TGTGCCAGCAGCCCTCTAGCGGGAGCTGGTACAGATACGCAGTATTTT. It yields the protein CASSPLAGAGTDTQYF. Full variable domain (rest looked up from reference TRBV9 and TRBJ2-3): DSGVTQTPKHLITATGQRVTLRCSPRSGDLSVYWYQQSLDQGLQFLIQYYNGEERAKGNILERFSAQQFPDLHSELNLSSLELGDSALYFCASSPLAGAGTDTQYFGPGTRLTVL.

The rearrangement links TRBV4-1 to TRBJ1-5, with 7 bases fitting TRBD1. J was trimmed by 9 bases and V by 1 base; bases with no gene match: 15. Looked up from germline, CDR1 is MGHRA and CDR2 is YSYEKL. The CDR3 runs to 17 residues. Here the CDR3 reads CASSQVESGQGGRPQHF. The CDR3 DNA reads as TGCGCCAGCAGCCAAGTAGAGAGTGGGCAGGGGGGTCGGCCCCAGCATTTT.

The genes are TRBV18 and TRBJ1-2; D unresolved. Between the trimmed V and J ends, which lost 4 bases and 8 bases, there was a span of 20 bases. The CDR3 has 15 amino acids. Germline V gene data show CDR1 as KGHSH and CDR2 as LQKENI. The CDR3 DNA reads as TGTGCCAGCTCACTCAGTAGAGCGGAGTACGGAGGCTACACCTTC. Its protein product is CASSLSRAEYGGYTF.

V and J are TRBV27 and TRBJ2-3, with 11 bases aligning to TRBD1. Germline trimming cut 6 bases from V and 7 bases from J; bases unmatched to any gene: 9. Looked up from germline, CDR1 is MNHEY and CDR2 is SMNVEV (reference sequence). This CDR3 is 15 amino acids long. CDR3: CASSPGQGAYYTQYF. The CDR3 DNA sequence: TGTGCCAGCAGCCCAGGACAGGGGGCTTATTATACGCAGTATTTT.

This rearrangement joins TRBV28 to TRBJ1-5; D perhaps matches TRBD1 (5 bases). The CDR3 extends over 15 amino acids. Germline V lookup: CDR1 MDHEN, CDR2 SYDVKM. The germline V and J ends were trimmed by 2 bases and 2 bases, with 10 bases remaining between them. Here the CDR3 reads CASSLPGLGNQPQHF. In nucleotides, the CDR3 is TGTGCCAGCAGTTTACCAGGGTTGGGCAATCAGCCCCAGCATTTT.

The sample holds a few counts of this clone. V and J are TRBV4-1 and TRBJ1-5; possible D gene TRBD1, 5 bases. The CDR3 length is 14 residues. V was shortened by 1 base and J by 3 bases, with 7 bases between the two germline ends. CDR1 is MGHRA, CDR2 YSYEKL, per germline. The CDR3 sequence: CASSQGTLNQPQHF. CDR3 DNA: TGCGCCAGCAGCCAAGGGACACTCAATCAGCCCCAGCATTTT.

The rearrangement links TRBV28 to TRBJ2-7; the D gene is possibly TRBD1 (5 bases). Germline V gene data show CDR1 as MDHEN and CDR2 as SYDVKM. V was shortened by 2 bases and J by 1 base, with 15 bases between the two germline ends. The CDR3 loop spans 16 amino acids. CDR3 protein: CASSLKFIDSSYEQYF. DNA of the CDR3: TGTGCCAGCAGTTTAAAGTTTATCGACAGTTCCTACGAGCAGTACTTC.

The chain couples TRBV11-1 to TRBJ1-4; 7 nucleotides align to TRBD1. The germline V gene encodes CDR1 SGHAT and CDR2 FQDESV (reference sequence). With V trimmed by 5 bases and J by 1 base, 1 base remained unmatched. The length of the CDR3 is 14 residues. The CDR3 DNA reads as TGTGCCAGCAGCAGGGACAGAACTAATGAAAAACTGTTTTTT. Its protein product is CASSRDRTNEKLFF.

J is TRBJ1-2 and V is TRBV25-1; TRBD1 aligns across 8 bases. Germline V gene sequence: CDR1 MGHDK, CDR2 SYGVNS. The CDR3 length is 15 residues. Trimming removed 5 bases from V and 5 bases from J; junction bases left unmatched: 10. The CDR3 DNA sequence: TGTGCCAGCAGTCCCCTGGACAGGGAAATTTATGGCTACACCTTC. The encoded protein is CASSPLDREIYGYTF.

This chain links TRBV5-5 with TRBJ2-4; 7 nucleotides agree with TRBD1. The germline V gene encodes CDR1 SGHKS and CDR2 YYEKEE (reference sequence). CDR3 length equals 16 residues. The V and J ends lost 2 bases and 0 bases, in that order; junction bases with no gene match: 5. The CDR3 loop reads CASSLTQGVAKNIQYF. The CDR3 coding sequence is TGTGCCAGCAGCTTAACGCAGGGGGTAGCCAAAAACATTCAGTACTTC.

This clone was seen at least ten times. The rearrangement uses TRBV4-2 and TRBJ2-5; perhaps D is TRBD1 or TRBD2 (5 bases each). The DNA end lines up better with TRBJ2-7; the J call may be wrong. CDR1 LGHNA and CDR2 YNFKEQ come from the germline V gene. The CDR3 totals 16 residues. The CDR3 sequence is CASSQDEGQGVDEQYF. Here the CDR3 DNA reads TGTGCCAGCAGCCAAGACGAGGGGCAGGGCGTCGACGAGCAGTACTTC.

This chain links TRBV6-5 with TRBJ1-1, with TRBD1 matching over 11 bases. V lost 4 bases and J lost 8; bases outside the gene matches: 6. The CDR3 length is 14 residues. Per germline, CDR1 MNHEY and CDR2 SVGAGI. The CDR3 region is CASSLGGTGGEAFF. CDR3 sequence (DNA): TGTGCCAGCAGTTTAGGGGGGACAGGGGGAGAAGCTTTCTTT.

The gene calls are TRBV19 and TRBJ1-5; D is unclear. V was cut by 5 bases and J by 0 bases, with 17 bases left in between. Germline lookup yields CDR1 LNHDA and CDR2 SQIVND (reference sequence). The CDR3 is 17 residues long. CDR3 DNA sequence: TGTGCCAGTAGTGCCCCCTCGGACGGTTATAGCAATCAGCCCCAGCATTTT. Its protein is CASSAPSDGYSNQPQHF.

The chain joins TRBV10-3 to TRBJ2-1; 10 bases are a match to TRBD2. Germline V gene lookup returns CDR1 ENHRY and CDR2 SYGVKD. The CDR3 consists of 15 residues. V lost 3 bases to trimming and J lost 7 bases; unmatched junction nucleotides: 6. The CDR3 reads CAISEQREGRNEQFF. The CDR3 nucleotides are TGTGCCATCAGTGAACAGCGGGAGGGAAGGAATGAGCAGTTCTTC.

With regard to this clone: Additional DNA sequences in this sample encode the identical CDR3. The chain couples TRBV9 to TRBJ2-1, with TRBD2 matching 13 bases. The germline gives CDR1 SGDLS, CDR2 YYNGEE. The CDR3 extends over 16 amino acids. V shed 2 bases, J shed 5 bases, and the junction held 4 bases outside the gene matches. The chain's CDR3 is CASSVGGLAGNNEQFF. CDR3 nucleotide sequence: TGTGCCAGCAGCGTCGGGGGACTAGCGGGGAACAATGAGCAGTTCTTC. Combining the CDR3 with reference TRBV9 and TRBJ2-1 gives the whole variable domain DSGVTQTPKHLITATGQRVTLRCSPRSGDLSVYWYQQSLDQGLQFLIQYYNGEERAKGNILERFSAQQFPDLHSELNLSSLELGDSALYFCASSVGGLAGNNEQFFGPGTRLTVL.

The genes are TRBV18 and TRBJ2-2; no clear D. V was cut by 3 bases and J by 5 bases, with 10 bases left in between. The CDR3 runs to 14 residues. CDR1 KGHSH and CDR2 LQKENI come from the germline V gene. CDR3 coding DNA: TGTGCCAGCTCACCTTCTCCCCGGACCGGGGAGCTGTTTTTT. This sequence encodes CASSPSPRTGELFF.

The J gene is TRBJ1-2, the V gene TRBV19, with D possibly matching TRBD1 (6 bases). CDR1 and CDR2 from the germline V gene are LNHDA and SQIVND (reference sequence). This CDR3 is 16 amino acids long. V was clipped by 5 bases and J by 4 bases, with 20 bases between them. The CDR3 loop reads CASSPLNRDSGYGYTF. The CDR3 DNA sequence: TGTGCCAGTAGTCCCCTTAACAGGGATTCCGGCTATGGCTACACCTTC.